The entry below gives a single TCR beta chain sequence along with its context. The target of this receptor is not known. These data originate in a study of CXCR3-negative and CXCR3-positive naive CD8 T cells (dated by TCRdb to between 2018 and 2021). About the investigation overall: In total, approximately 140 million TRB reads were obtained, or roughly 1.5 +/- 0.3 million reads per library. Diversity and physicochemical repertoire analyses were performed on around 10 donors pooled from two independent experiments. The TRBV-TRBJ cluster analysis covered naive subsets from about 5 donors and memory cells from 3 donors.

The instrument given in TCRdb is NextSeq 550. The Human TCR Profiling Kit (MiLaboratory) was used to prepare UMI-labeled 5' RACE TRB cDNA libraries. The full amount of extracted RNA was used for cDNA synthesis, and the full amount of resulting cDNA was used for PCR amplification. Libraries were prepared in parallel with an identical number of PCR cycles. Concerning the study's data processing: With a requirement of at least two reads per UMI, MIGEC and MiXCR extracted about 53,000 +/- 9,400 unique UMI-labeled TRB cDNA molecules per library. An average of about 40,000 +/- 10,000 functional in-frame TRB CDR3 nucleotide clonotypes without stop codons was found per library. After downsampling to 5000 UMI-labeled TRB molecules per sample, diversity metrics, including normalized Shannon-Wiener and Chao1, were computed in VDJtools. VDJtools computed clonotype-size-weighted physicochemical properties of the central five CDR3 residues: interaction energy, strength, volume and Kidera factor 4. After the reads were reprocessed by TCRdb, one entry was made per CDR3 protein sequence, with no DNA. The V and J calls, along with clone size, are taken from TCRdb and not from the paper's own processing. This sample's table lists about 92,000 distinct CDR3 sequences. The ten biggest clones cover roughly 0.89% of the sample.

The CDR3 has 13 amino acids, counting the end cysteine and phenylalanine. The record lacks a DNA sequence. The CDR1 and CDR2 encoded by the germline V gene (reference sequence) are SSHAT and FNYEAQ. What the work shows at the level of the full study, not this receptor alone: Freshly isolated PBMCs were used for most assays because CXCR3 expression partially decreased after cryopreservation. Both naive subsets had comparably high repertoire diversity, while memory CD8+ T cells had much lower repertoire diversity. Compared with CXCR3-negative naive cells, CXCR3-positive naive cells had TRB CDR3s with higher hydrophobicity (lower Kidera factor 4), lower energy, and higher strength and volume indices. Because surface CD5, which is linked to self-reactivity in mice, was comparable between the naive subsets, TCR interaction strength was also inferred from TRB CDR3 physicochemical properties. Naive CXCR3-negative and CXCR3-positive cells from the same donor showed similar TRBV-TRBJ usage, whereas memory cells showed distinct patterns.

Each CD8+ T cell subset was flow-sorted in triplicate, and some 310,000 cells per subset were placed directly into RLT lysis buffer. To keep memory contaminants out, a stringent definition of naive CD8+ T cells was applied: CD45RO-CCR7+CD27+CD95-. Using standard density gradient centrifugation, peripheral blood mononuclear cells were isolated from buffy coats. Naive CXCR3-negative and CXCR3-positive CD8+ T cells were flow-sorted on a FACSAria III. An RNeasy Mini Kit was used to extract total RNA from the sorted cells. Sequencing was done on a sample of naive CXCR3+ CD8+ T cells from blood. Per the publication, the cell subset or site label means: CD45RO-CCR7+CD27+CD95- naive CD8+ T cells expressing CXCR3 (TNR3+). The clonotype was recovered from a human donor in good health. Some clones in this sample may be carry-over from other donors' samples. This chain is built from TRBV7-7 and TRBJ1-1. Here the CDR3 is given as CASSLEFGTEAFF.